One sample yielded the 2 T cell receptor beta chains listed below, sequenced in a study of graft-versus-host responses after intestinal transplantation. The antigens these receptors bind are not known. TCRdb's table, derived via immunoSEQ multiplex PCR, lists solely in-frame clones and lacks some. The data contain approximately 85,000 clones, under 95% of them singletons. The material was unstimulated CD8+ T cells sorted from spleen or lymph node cells, obtained before transplant. The receptors originated from a human donor who was the organ donor for an intestinal transplant.

As concerns this clone: The same CDR3 arises from other DNA sequences in this sample as well. The genes are TRBV6-5 and TRBJ2-7, with 7 bases lining up with TRBD2. V lost 2 bases, J lost 4 bases, and 5 bases stayed unmatched. This CDR3 has 14 amino acids. Looked up from germline, CDR1 is MNHEY and CDR2 is SVGAGI. CDR3 coding DNA: TGTGCCAGCAGTTACGGCGGGGGAGGTTACGAGCAGTACTTC. This translates into CASSYGGGGYEQYF.

The chain joins TRBV6-1 to TRBJ1-4; D possibly corresponds to TRBD1 (6 bases). The germline V and J ends were trimmed by 7 bases and 10 bases, with 19 bases remaining between them. The CDR3 consists of 14 residues. CDR1 and CDR2 from the germline V gene are MNHNS and SASEGT. CDR3 sequence (DNA): TGTGCCAGCAATATCAGGGGACGAGAGGCAAAACTGTTTTTT. Its protein is CASNIRGREAKLFF.